Listed below are T cell receptor beta chains from one sample, sequenced in a study of T cell changes during pregnancy in multiple sclerosis. Assay: immunoSEQ multiplex PCR; the TCRdb copy retains only in-frame clones and omits some. The sample records approximately 72,000 clones, approximately 90% being singletons. The specimen was peripheral blood, collected in the first trimester of pregnancy. The receptors originated from a female donor in good health, enrolled as a control in a pregnancy study. CDR3s include the opening cysteine and the closing phenylalanine or tryptophan. Fields, in order: clone size, J gene, V gene, D gene, CDR3 protein, CDR3 DNA. D genes are given only for firm matches. A clone size is listed for some rows: how often the clone was seen (once, few, many), or a class if it is expanded.

>.|TRBJ1-2|TRBV27|TRBD1
CASSLAWTGSYGYTF
TGTGCCAGCAGTTTAGCCTGGACAGGCTCATATGGCTACACCTTC
>.|TRBJ2-5|TRBV6-1|TRBD1
CASITLGQNPETQYF
TGTGCCAGCATCACACTGGGACAGAACCCAGAGACCCAGTACTTC
>.|TRBJ2-6|TRBV5-1|.
CASSLYAGGPGTGANVLTF
TGCGCCAGCAGCTTGTATGCAGGGGGGCCGGGAACTGGGGCCAACGTCCTGACTTTC
>.|TRBJ2-7|TRBV28|TRBD1
CASSLTGTAAYEQYF
TGTGCCAGCAGTTTAACCGGGACAGCCGCCTACGAGCAGTACTTC
>.|TRBJ2-2|TRBV2|TRBD2
CASSDEGLAVTLLFF
TGTGCCAGCAGCGACGAGGGACTAGCGGTTACCCTGCTGTTTTTT
>.|TRBJ2-7|TRBV7-2|.
CASSLTPDKTYEQYF
TGTGCCAGCAGCTTAACCCCAGACAAGACCTACGAGCAGTACTTC
>.|TRBJ2-3|TRBV10-1|.
CASSYGHCTDTQYF
TGCGCCAGCAGCTATGGACACTGCACAGATACGCAGTATTTT
>.|TRBJ1-2|TRBV7-9|TRBD1
CASSLEGQGAFGYTF
TGTGCCAGCAGCTTAGAGGGACAGGGGGCCTTTGGCTACACCTTC
>.|TRBJ2-4|TRBV4-1|.
CASSQGLPLAKNIQYF
TGCGCCAGCAGCCAAGGGTTGCCACTAGCCAAAAACATTCAGTACTTC
>.|TRBJ1-2|TRBV5-4|TRBD1
CASSAPRTGGNGYTF
TGTGCCAGCAGCGCCCCACGGACAGGGGGCAATGGCTACACCTTC
>.|TRBJ2-7|TRBV5-1|.
CASSLRAGTTRSSYEQYF
TGCGCCAGCAGCTTAAGAGCCGGGACAACCAGGAGCTCCTACGAGCAGTACTTC
>.|TRBJ1-5|TRBV28|.
CASSFPQYSNQPQHF
TGTGCCAGCAGTTTCCCCCAGTATAGCAATCAGCCCCAGCATTTT
>.|TRBJ2-1|TRBV28|TRBD2
CASTTSGHTIFYNEQFF
TGTGCCAGCACCACTAGCGGCCATACTATCTTCTACAATGAGCAGTTCTTC
>.|TRBJ2-3|TRBV19|.
CASSKTTGIADTQYF
TGTGCCAGTAGTAAGACGACAGGCATCGCAGATACGCAGTATTTT
>.|TRBJ2-7|TRBV4-1|.
CASSQDPGALQNEQYF
TGCGCCAGCAGCCAAGACCCGGGTGCCCTCCAGAACGAGCAGTACTTC
>.|TRBJ2-5|TRBV7-9|TRBD2
CASSSKRDVWYQETQYF
TGTGCCAGCAGCTCAAAGCGGGACGTTTGGTACCAAGAGACCCAGTACTTC
>.|TRBJ2-7|TRBV2|TRBD1
CASMVSGTVYEQYF
TGTGCCAGCATGGTTTCCGGGACAGTCTACGAGCAGTACTTC
>once|TRBJ2-1|TRBV28|TRBD2
CASSPPGLAGSNEQFF
TGTGCCAGCAGCCCCCCGGGACTAGCGGGGAGCAATGAGCAGTTCTTC
>once|TRBJ2-4|TRBV27|.
CASSLSRAAGGVENIQYF
TGTGCCAGCAGTTTATCTCGGGCGGCCGGGGGTGTGGAAAACATTCAGTACTTC
>.|TRBJ2-1|TRBV27|TRBD2
CASSRLAGGEQFF
TGTGCCAGCAGCAGACTAGCGGGAGGGGAGCAGTTCTTC
>.|TRBJ2-1|TRBV29-1|TRBD2
CSVGGGGAGGYNEQFF
TGCAGCGTGGGAGGGGGGGGAGCGGGAGGCTACAATGAGCAGTTCTTC
>.|TRBJ2-3|TRBV5-1|.
CASSTGQLATQYF
TGCGCCAGCAGCACCGGACAGTTGGCTACGCAGTATTTT
>.|TRBJ2-7|TRBV4-1|.
CASSQDLGRAYEQYF
TGCGCCAGCAGCCAAGATCTGGGCAGGGCCTACGAGCAGTACTTC
>.|TRBJ2-1|TRBV27|TRBD1
CASSPLGQGGPYNEQFF
TGTGCCAGCAGTCCCCTCGGACAGGGGGGCCCGTACAATGAGCAGTTCTTC
>.|TRBJ2-7|TRBV2|TRBD1
CASSDLLSGTDYEQYF
TGTGCCAGCAGTGACTTACTATCCGGGACAGACTACGAGCAGTACTTC
>.|TRBJ2-7|TRBV4-1|TRBD1
CASSQVETGIYEQYF
TGCGCCAGCAGCCAAGTAGAGACAGGGATCTACGAGCAGTACTTC
>.|TRBJ1-2|TRBV5-1|.
CASSLQTGTNYGYTF
TGCGCCAGCAGCTTGCAGACAGGCACAAACTATGGCTACACCTTC
>.|TRBJ2-7|TRBV15|.
CATRAGSLNYEQYF
TGTGCCACCAGGGCGGGGAGTCTAAACTACGAGCAGTACTTC
>.|TRBJ2-7|TRBV9|.
CASSIAEGLLYEQYF
TGTGCCAGCAGCATAGCGGAGGGGCTTTTGTACGAGCAGTACTTC
>once|TRBJ2-5|TRBV6-4|TRBD2
CASSEKTSLETQYF
TGTGCCAGCAGTGAGAAGACTAGCTTGGAGACCCAGTACTTC
>.|TRBJ1-2|TRBV6-1|.
CASSTTGYGYTF
TGTGCCAGCAGCACGACAGGATATGGCTACACCTTC
>.|TRBJ2-1|TRBV11-3|TRBD2
CASSPGASGSRKGEQFF
TGTGCCAGCAGCCCCGGGGCTAGCGGGAGTAGAAAGGGTGAGCAGTTCTTC
>.|TRBJ1-4|TRBV5-6|.
CASSLGGRPNEKLFF
TGTGCCAGCAGCTTGGGGGGGCGGCCTAATGAAAAACTGTTTTTT